The clone carrying this TCR beta chain was seen a few times. Its antigen is as yet unknown. This sample was included in a study of blood T cells in healthy people across ages. A second PCR, run for roughly 7 to 12 cycles, used a sample-barcoded 5' primer plus a J-beta primer mix. The template-switch adaptor, which had 12 random nucleotides, put a tag on each cDNA molecule. CDR3-containing paired-end reads numbering at least 3 million came from each sample. MiXCR, applied by TCRdb to the 5' RACE reads, yields one record per CDR3 protein. The sample gives over 1,300,000 distinct CDR3 sequences, around 55% of which show up once; about 6.3% is in the top ten. Trimming stripped 3 bases from V and 7 bases from J, with 6 bases between. The CDR3 is 10 amino acids. CDR1 and CDR2 from the germline V gene are SQVTM and ANQGSEA. General observations from the study: Roughly linear age-related decline in beta diversity appeared, significant by age about 37. Compared with aged donors, long-lived donors showed fewer expanded clones, suggesting selection.

The rearrangement uses TRBV29-1 and TRBJ1-2, with D unclear. The sample comprised blood. The receptor's source is a man between 18 and 35 years old in good health. In nucleotides, the CDR3 is TGCAGCGTTGAGGAGGCTGGCTACACCTTC. Translation gives CSVEEAGYTF.